This T cell receptor (beta chain) was captured in a study of spatial heterogeneity in lung cancer (dated by TCRdb to between 2018 and 2020). Study-level background: More beta-chain than alpha-chain transcripts were consistently detected, likely reflecting higher beta-chain transcript abundance. In the raw uncorrected reads, each unique combination of TCR and UMI appeared more than ten times on average. The study quantitatively compared TCR alpha and beta repertoires across multiple tumor regions, matched nontumor lung and blood in non-small cell lung cancer. Nonsynonymous mutation counts, determined by whole-exome sequencing of tumor tissue, were related to features of the TCR repertoire. At surgery, both alpha and beta chains were TCR-sequenced in 220 tumor regions, 63 to 80 matched nontumor lung samples and 56 PBMC samples.

Libraries were prepared through 5' RACE. The run used a NextSeq 500. To allow correction of PCR and sequencing errors, the TCR library protocol tagged every TCR cDNA molecule with a unique molecular identifier. Per the original workflow: TCR identification, UMI-based error correction and CDR3 extraction were performed with Decombinator tools. TCRs above a frequency of 2 per 1,000, corresponding to the top 1% of the tumor frequency distribution, were defined as expanded. Renyi diversity was computed with the R vegan package after each repertoire had been subsampled 100 times to 5,000 TCRs. CDR3 similarity networks were built from amino acid triplet string-kernel similarity, connecting CDR3s with pairwise similarity above 0.82. Starting from the raw public reads, TCRdb applied fastp trimming at Q25, assembled clones with MiXCR and retained in-frame beta chains. One record per CDR3 amino acid sequence lists the most common genes and DNA. TCRdb's processing, not the authors', yielded these V and J calls. For this sample there are about 23,000 distinct CDR3 sequences; approximately 5% appear just once. The ten largest clones add up to approximately 4.7% of the sample.

Summary of the overall study and its limitations: Ubiquitous expanded tumor TCRs were detected in blood more often at tumor resection than at routine follow-up. Confirming at a functional level the hypothesis that regional TCRs recognize regional mutations was considered to require additional single-cell paired TCR alpha and beta sequencing.

This clonotype was seen many times. The antigen this receptor binds is unknown. Within one base of it there is no much larger clone, and no base qualities were kept. After removal of 3 bases from V and 2 bases from J, the junction retains 8 bases not matched to a gene. CDR1 and CDR2 are drawn from the germline V gene (reference sequence): MNHEY, SMNVEV. From its cysteine to its phenylalanine, the CDR3 spans 16 amino acids. Only the CDR3 part of the read is kept: 48 bases, read in frame from the first base. The time point label, as the study defines it: sample taken at primary tumor resection. Whole RNA extracted from tumor and nontumor lung tissue, or from cryopreserved PBMC samples, was used for TCR sequencing without cell sorting. The donors were some 70 patients from the lung TRACERx cohort who had early-stage, untreated non-small cell lung cancer. Only patients with enough RNA available from two or more tumor regions were chosen for TCR sequencing.

The chain is assembled from TRBV27 and TRBJ2-7, with 9 middle bases fitting TRBD2. This clonotype was sampled from a male donor with early-stage non-small cell lung cancer. The sequencing here drew on PBMCs, taken at surgery. Read as DNA, the sequence is TGTGCCAGCAGTTTGCGGCTAGCGGGGACCCCCTACGAGCAGTACTTC. Translated, it gives CASSLRLAGTPYEQYF.